This T cell receptor (beta chain) was retrieved from a study of T cell responses to AZD1222 COVID-19 vaccine. Second-dose timings of about 4 or about 12 weeks were pooled. Method: immunoSEQ multiplex PCR; TCRdb's copy keeps in-frame clones and lacks some. The data hold about 88,000 clones, with approximately 90% observed a single time. Whole-study results and caveats: Only after the peak T cell response were repertoires sampled. As reported, nearly half of all spike-specific TCRs target variant regions that are unmutated.

CDR1 is SGHRS, CDR2 YFSETQ, per germline. Trimming removed 4 bases at V and 0 bases at J, with 14 bases between. This CDR3 region has 16 residues. This clone appeared a single time. Its antigen is currently unknown. The rearrangement joins TRBV5-1 to TRBJ1-3, with a possible D match to TRBD1 (5 bases). The TCR originated in an adult who received the AZD1222 COVID-19 vaccine. The sequenced sample was peripheral blood, obtained 28 days after the second AZD1222 dose. CDR3 coding DNA: TGCGCCAGCAGCCCGGGGCCCCTAGCCTCTGGAAACACCATATATTTT. Amino acid sequence: CASSPGPLASGNTIYF.